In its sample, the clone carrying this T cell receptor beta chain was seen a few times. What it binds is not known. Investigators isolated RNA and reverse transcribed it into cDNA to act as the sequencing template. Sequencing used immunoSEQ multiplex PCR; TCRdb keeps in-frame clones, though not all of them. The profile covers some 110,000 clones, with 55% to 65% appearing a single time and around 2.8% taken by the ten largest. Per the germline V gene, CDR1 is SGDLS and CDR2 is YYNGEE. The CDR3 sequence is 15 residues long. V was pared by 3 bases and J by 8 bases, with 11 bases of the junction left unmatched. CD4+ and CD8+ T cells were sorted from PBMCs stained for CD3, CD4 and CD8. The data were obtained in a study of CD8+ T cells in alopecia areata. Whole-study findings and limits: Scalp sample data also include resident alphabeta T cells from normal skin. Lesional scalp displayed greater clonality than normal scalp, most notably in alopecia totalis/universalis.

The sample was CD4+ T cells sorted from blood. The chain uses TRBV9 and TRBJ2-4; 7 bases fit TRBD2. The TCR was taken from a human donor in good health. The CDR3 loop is CASSASAGSSDIQYF. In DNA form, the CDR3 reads TGTGCCAGCAGCGCCTCAGCGGGGTCTTCCGACATTCAGTACTTC.